These 11 T cell receptor beta chains were sequenced from one sample in a study of OX40 agonist ivuxolimab in advanced cancers. Some clones are missing from TCRdb's copy, which holds only in-frame ones; the method was immunoSEQ multiplex PCR. The table includes around 30,000 clones, approximately 85% detected once. The sample was CD4+ or CD8+ T cells sorted from blood, taken in a trial of the OX40 agonist ivuxolimab. The receptors were gathered from an adult with an advanced solid tumor such as melanoma, head and neck, liver or kidney cancer.

By sample share, this clone is medium-sized (0.01 to 0.1%). The rearrangement uses TRBV4-2 and TRBJ2-5, with a possible D match to TRBD1 (6 bases). This CDR3 spans 15 amino acids. The V gene's germline CDR1 is LGHNA and CDR2 YNFKEQ. Trimming removed 4 bases at V and 1 base at J, with 13 bases between. The CDR3 sequence is CASSLTGSPQETQYF. As DNA, the CDR3 is TGTGCCAGCAGCCTCACAGGGAGTCCCCAAGAGACCCAGTACTTC.

The chain carries TRBV9 and TRBJ2-3; the D is unclear. The CDR3 is 14 residues long. Deletions cut 5 bases from V and 0 bases from J, with 10 bases between. Per germline, CDR1 SGDLS and CDR2 YYNGEE. The chain's CDR3 is CASRSHSSTDTQYF. Written as DNA, the CDR3 is TGTGCCAGCAGATCACACAGTAGCACAGATACGCAGTATTTT.

This chain uses TRBV27 with TRBJ1-1; D call uncertain. Germline values: CDR1 MNHEY, CDR2 SMNVEV (reference sequence). This CDR3 is built from 14 residues. V lost 6 bases and J lost 3, with 14 bases in between. The CDR3 DNA is TGTGCCAGCAGGCGGACTAAAAGTGACACTGAAGCTTTCTTT. This sequence encodes CASRRTKSDTEAFF.

The chain joins TRBV4-1 to TRBJ2-7; perhaps D is TRBD1 or TRBD2 (6 bases each). The CDR3 runs to 16 residues. The germline gives CDR1 MGHRA, CDR2 YSYEKL. Trimming left V 0 bases short and J 7 bases short, with 19 bases between. CDR3 in amino acids: CASSQELTGALVEQYF. The CDR3 DNA is TGCGCCAGCAGCCAAGAATTGACGGGGGCGCTCGTTGAGCAGTACTTC.

The chain uses TRBV19 and TRBJ2-7; D gene uncertain. The CDR3 spans 13 residues. Trimming removed 3 bases at V and 3 bases at J, with 9 bases between. Germline lookup yields CDR1 LNHDA and CDR2 SQIVND (reference sequence). The chain's CDR3 is CASSMGRYYEQYF. In DNA, the CDR3 is TGTGCCAGTAGTATGGGCAGATACTACGAGCAGTACTTC.

This clone was recorded only once. A much larger clone differs from this one at a single base, so this may be a read error. The same CDR3 is also encoded by other DNA sequences in this sample. The chain is built from TRBV6-5 and TRBJ2-7, with a weak D call TRBD2 (7 bases). The CDR3 has 14 residues. Germline assignment: CDR1 MNHEY and CDR2 SVGAGI. The DNA of the CDR3 is TGTGCCAGTAGTTACGGGGGGCCCGACTACGAGCAGTACTTC. Protein: CASSYGGPDYEQYF.

The sample holds one count of this clone. This chain joins TRBV25-1 and TRBJ2-1, with D unresolved. The CDR3 loop spans 11 amino acids. Trimming took off 6 bases at V and 6 bases at J, with 6 bases between the two ends. In germline, CDR1 is MGHDK, CDR2 SYGVNS. This CDR3 reads CASSVANEQFF. CDR3 DNA: TGTGCCAGCAGCGTTGCCAATGAGCAGTTCTTC.

This chain joins TRBV27 and TRBJ2-1; D not certain. This CDR3 has 15 amino acids. Trimming took off 5 bases at V and 6 bases at J, with 17 bases between the two ends. Germline V gene data show CDR1 as MNHEY and CDR2 as SMNVEV (reference sequence). The CDR3 nucleotides are TGTGCCAGCAGTCCCCAGTTTATCCTTTTCAATGAGCAGTTCTTC. It specifies CASSPQFILFNEQFF.

The chain uses TRBV6-1 and TRBJ2-7, with D tentatively TRBD1 or TRBD2 (5 bases each). CDR1 and CDR2 from the germline V gene are MNHNS and SASEGT. This CDR3 contains 14 residues. V dropped 0 bases and J dropped 2 bases, with 8 bases sitting between them. CDR3 region: CASSEAGRTYEQYF. The CDR3 DNA sequence: TGTGCCAGCAGTGAAGCGGGACGTACCTACGAGCAGTACTTC.

The chain has TRBV4-2 and TRBJ1-1; a possible D gene is TRBD1 (6 bases). CDR3 length: 18 residues. Trimming shortened V by 0 bases and J by 5 bases, and 22 bases separated the two germline ends. Germline-derived CDR1 and CDR2 are LGHNA and YNFKEQ. CDR3 region: CASSQDRGGRTDGTEAFF. CDR3 nucleotide sequence: TGTGCCAGCAGCCAAGATAGGGGGGGGCGGACGGATGGTACTGAAGCTTTCTTT.

This chain connects TRBV7-2 to TRBJ2-2; 14 bases are shared with TRBD2. Unmatched junction bases numbered 9, after V lost 6 bases and J lost 6 bases. The CDR3 extends over 17 amino acids. Per germline, CDR1 SGHTA and CDR2 FQGNSA. This CDR3 is CASSPTSGGAWAGELFF. CDR3 DNA sequence: TGTGCCAGCAGTCCGACTAGCGGGGGGGCCTGGGCCGGGGAGCTGTTTTTT.